This T cell receptor (beta chain) emerged from a study of T cell changes during pregnancy in multiple sclerosis. The CDR3 is 16 residues long. The V gene end was trimmed by 3 bases and the J gene end by 1 base; junction bases not matched to a gene: 8. Germline loops: CDR1 SGHKS, CDR2 YYEKEE (reference sequence). The assay was immunoSEQ multiplex PCR, and TCRdb's table has in-frame clones only and misses some. The repertoire holds more than 95,000 clones, approximately 93% seen once, with 0.99% in the top ten. The TCR comes from a female donor with multiple sclerosis, enrolled in a pregnancy study. J is TRBJ2-5 and V is TRBV5-5; TRBD2 matches at 8 bases. The source was peripheral blood, collected after pregnancy. The CDR3 loop is CASSSLPGGGQETQYF. The CDR3 coding sequence is TGTGCCAGCAGCTCCCTCCCGGGGGGGGGCCAAGAGACCCAGTACTTC. Based on the CDR3 plus reference TRBV5-5 and TRBJ2-5, the full variable domain is DAGVTQSPTHLIKTRGQQVTLRCSPISGHKSVSWYQQVLGQGPQFIFQYYEKEERGRGNFPDRFSARQFPNYSSELNVNALLLGDSALYLCASSSLPGGGQETQYFGPGTRLLVL.